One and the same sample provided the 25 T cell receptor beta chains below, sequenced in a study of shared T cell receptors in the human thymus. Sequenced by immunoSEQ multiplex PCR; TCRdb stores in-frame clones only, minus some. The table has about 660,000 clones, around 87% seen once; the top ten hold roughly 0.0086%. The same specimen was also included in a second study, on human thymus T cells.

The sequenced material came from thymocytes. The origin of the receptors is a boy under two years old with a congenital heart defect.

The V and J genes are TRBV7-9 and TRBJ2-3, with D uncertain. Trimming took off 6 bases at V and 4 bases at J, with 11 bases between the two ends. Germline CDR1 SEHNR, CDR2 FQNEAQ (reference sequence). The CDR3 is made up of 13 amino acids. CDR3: CASSPVNADTQYF. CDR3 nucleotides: TGTGCCAGCAGTCCAGTTAATGCAGATACGCAGTATTTT.

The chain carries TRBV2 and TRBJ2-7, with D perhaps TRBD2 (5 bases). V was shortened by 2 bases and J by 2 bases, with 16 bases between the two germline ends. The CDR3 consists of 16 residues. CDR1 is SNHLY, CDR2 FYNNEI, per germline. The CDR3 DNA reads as TGTGCCAGCAGTGAAAGTAGGTTGGACGGGGCCTACGAGCAGTACTTC. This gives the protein CASSESRLDGAYEQYF.

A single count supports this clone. The CDR3 sequence is CASSPSMGPGELFF. CDR3 DNA: TGTGCCAGCAGTCCCAGTATGGGGCCGGGGGAGCTGTTTTTT. V gene TRBV6-6 combines with J gene TRBJ2-2; a possible D gene is TRBD1 (5 bases). CDR3 size: 14 residues. Deletions cut 5 bases from V and 8 bases from J, with 15 bases between. The germline gives CDR1 MNHNY, CDR2 SVGAGI (reference sequence).

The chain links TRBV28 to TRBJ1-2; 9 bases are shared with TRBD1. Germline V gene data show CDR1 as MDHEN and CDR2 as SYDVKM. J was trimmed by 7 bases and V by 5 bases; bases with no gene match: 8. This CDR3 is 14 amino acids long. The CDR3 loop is CASSLKQGAAGYTF. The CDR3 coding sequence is TGTGCCAGCAGTCTCAAACAGGGGGCGGCTGGCTACACCTTC.

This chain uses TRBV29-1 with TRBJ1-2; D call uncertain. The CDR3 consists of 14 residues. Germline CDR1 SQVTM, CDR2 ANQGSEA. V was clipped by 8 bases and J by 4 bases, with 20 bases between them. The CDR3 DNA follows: TGCAGCTCCCCCGACCCCGAGTCAGGCTATGGCTACACCTTC. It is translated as CSSPDPESGYGYTF.

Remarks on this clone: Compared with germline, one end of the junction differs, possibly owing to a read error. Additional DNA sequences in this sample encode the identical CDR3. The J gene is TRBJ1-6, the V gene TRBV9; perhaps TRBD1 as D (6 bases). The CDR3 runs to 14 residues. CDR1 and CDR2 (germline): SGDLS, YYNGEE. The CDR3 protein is CASSVRQENSPLHF. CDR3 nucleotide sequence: TGTGCCAGCAGCGTACGACAGGAGAATTCCCCCCTCCACTTT. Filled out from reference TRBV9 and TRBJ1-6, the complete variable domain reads DSGVTQTPKHLITATGQRVTLRCSPRSGDLSVYWYQQSLDQGLQFLIQYYNGEERAKGNILERFSAQQFPDLHSELNLSSLELGDSALYFCASSVRQENSPLHFGNGTRLTVT.

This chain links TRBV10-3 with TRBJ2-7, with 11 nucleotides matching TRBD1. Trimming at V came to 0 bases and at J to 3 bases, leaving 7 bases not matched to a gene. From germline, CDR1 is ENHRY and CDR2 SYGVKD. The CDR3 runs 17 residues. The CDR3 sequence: CAISESDRGLIFYEQYF. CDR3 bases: TGTGCCATCAGTGAGTCGGACAGGGGGCTAATCTTCTACGAGCAGTACTTC.

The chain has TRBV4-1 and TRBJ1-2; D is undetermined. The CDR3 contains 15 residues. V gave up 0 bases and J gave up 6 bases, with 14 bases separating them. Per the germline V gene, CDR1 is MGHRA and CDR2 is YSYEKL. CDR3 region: CASSQDSGGGDGYTF. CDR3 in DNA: TGCGCCAGCAGCCAAGATTCAGGAGGTGGGGATGGCTACACCTTC.

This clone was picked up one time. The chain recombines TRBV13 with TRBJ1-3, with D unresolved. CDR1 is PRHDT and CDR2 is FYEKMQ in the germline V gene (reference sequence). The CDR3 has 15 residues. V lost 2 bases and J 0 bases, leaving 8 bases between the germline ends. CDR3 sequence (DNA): TGTGCCAGCAGCTTAAGTCAGAACTCTGGAAACACCATATATTTT. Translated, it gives CASSLSQNSGNTIYF.

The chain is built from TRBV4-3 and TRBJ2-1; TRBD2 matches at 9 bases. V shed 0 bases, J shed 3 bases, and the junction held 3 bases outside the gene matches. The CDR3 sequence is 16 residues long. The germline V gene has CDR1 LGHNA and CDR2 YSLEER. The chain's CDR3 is CASSQERGRVYNEQFF. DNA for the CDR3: TGCGCCAGCAGCCAAGAGCGCGGGAGGGTCTACAATGAGCAGTTCTTC.

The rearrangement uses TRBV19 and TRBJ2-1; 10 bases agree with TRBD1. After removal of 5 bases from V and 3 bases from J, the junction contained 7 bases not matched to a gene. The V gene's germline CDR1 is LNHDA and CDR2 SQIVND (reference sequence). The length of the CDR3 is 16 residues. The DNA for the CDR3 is TGTGCCAGTAGTCGCGACAGGGGGCGTCGCTACAATGAGCAGTTCTTC. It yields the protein CASSRDRGRRYNEQFF.

This CDR3 is CASQRGIDQPQHF. CDR3 DNA: TGTGCCAGCCAGAGGGGGATAGATCAGCCCCAGCATTTT. The chain recombines TRBV28 with TRBJ1-5; D perhaps matches TRBD1 (6 bases). The CDR3 is 13 residues long. The V and J ends lost 8 bases and 5 bases respectively, with 13 bases between them. The germline V gene has CDR1 MDHEN and CDR2 SYDVKM. The whole variable domain, remainder taken from reference TRBV28 and TRBJ1-5, is DVKVTQSSRYLVKRTGEKVFLECVQDMDHENMFWYRQDPGLGLRLIYFSYDVKMKEKGDIPEGYSVSREKKERFSLILESASTNQTSMYLCASQRGIDQPQHFGDGTRLSIL.

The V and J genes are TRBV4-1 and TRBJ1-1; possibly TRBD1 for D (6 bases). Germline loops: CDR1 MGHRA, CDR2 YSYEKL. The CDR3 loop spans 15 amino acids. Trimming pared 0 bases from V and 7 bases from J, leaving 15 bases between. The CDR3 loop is CASSQDVSRGGEAFF. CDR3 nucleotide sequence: TGCGCCAGCAGCCAAGACGTTTCTAGGGGGGGTGAAGCTTTCTTT.

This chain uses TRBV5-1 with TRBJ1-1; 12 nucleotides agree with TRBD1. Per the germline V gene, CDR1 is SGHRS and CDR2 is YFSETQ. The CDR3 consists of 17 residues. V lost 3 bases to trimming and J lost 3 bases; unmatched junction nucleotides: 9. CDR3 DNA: TGCGCCAGCAGCTCTGGGACAGGGGGCGGTCGGGACACTGAAGCTTTCTTT. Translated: CASSSGTGGGRDTEAFF.

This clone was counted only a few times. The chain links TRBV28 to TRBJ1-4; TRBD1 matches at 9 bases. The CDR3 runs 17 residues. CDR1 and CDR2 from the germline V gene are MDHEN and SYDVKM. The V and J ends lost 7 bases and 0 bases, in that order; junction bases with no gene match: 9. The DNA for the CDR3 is TGTGCCAGCATCGAAACCGGACAGGGGACAACTAATGAAAAACTGTTTTTT. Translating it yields CASIETGQGTTNEKLFF.

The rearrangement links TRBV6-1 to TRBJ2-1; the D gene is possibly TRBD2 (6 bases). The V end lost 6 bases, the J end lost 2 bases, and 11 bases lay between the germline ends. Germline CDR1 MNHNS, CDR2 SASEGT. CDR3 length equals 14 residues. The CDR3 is CASRRLGPYNEQFF. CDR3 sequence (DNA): TGTGCCAGCAGAAGACTAGGACCCTACAATGAGCAGTTCTTC.

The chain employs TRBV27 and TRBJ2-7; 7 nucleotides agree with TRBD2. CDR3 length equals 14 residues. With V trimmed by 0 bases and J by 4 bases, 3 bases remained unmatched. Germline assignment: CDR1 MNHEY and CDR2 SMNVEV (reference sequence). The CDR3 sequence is CASSLSGGTYEQYF. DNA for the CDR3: TGTGCCAGCAGTTTATCCGGGGGGACGTACGAGCAGTACTTC.

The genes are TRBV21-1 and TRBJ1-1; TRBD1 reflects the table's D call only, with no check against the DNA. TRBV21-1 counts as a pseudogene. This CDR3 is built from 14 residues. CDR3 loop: CASSKERWAAEAFF. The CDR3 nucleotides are TGTGCCAGCAGCAAAGAAAGGTGGGCAGCTGAAGCTTTCTTT.

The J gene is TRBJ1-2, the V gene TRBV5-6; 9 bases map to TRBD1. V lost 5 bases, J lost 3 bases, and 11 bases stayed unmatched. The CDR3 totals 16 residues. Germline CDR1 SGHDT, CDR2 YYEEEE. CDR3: CASSCLPGQGDYGYTF. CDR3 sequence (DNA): TGTGCCAGCAGTTGCCTCCCGGGACAGGGCGACTATGGCTACACCTTC.

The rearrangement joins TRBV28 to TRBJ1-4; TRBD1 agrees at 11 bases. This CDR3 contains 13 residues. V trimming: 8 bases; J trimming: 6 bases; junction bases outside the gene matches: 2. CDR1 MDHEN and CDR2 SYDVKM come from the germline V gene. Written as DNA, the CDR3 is TGTGCCAGCTCGGACAGGGGGCATGAAAAACTGTTTTTT. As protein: CASSDRGHEKLFF.

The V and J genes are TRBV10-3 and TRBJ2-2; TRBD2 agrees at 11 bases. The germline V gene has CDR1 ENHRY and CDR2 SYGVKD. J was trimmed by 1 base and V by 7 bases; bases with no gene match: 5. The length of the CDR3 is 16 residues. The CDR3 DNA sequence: TGTGCCATCAATATGACTAGCGGGAAGAACACCGGGGAGCTGTTTTTT. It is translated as CAINMTSGKNTGELFF.

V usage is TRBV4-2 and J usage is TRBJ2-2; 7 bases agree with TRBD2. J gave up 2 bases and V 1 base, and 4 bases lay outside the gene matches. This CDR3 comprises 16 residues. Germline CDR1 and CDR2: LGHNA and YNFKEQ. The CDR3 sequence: CASSQGAGLNTGELFF. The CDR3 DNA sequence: TGTGCCAGCAGCCAAGGAGCGGGACTAAACACCGGGGAGCTGTTTTTT.

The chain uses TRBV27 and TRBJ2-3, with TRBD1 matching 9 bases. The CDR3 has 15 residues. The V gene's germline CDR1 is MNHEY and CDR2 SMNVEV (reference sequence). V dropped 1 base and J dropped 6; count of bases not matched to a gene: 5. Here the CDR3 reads CASSLWGDRDDTQYF. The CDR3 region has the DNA TGTGCCAGCAGTTTATGGGGGGACAGGGATGATACGCAGTATTTT.

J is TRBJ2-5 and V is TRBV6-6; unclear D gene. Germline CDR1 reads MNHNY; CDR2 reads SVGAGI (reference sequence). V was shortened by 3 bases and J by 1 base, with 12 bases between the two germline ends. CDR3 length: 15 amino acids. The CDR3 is CASSYGLSTQETQYF. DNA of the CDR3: TGTGCCAGCAGTTATGGGCTCTCAACCCAAGAGACCCAGTACTTC.

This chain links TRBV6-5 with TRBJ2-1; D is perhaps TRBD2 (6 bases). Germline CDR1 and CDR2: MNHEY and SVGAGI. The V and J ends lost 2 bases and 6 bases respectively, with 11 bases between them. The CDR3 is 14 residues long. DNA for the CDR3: TGTGCCAGCAGTTACCGGGACTCCCCCAATGAGCAGTTCTTC. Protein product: CASSYRDSPNEQFF.